Below, 25 T cell receptor beta chains from the same sample are listed, as sequenced in a study of ipilimumab plus nivolumab after autologous stem cell transplantation (dated by TCRdb to the early 2020s). The library was generated by the immunoSEQ multiplex PCR assay. As stored in TCRdb, this immuneACCESS dataset retains in-frame rearrangements with V and J assigned. A fraction of the clones does not appear; measured against another copy, unresolved V genes explain less than half of the discrepancy, and the remainder lacks a known reason. This sample has approximately 20,000 clones in its table, and just under 75% of those were observed once. The top ten hold about 23% of the sample. The specimen comprised PBMCs, sampled in a trial of ipilimumab plus nivolumab as post-transplant consolidation. The receptors come from a male donor with diffuse large B-cell lymphoma.

The chain couples TRBV6-1 to TRBJ2-7; the D call may be TRBD1 or TRBD2 (5 bases each). CDR3 length: 15 residues. The V end lost 1 base, the J end lost 2 bases, and 12 bases lay between the germline ends. The V gene's germline CDR1 is MNHNS and CDR2 SASEGT. CDR3 in amino acids: CASSEEGTVTYEQYF. The CDR3 DNA is TGTGCCAGCAGTGAAGAGGGGACGGTTACCTACGAGCAGTACTTC.

The V gene is TRBV2, the J gene TRBJ2-7; tentatively, D is TRBD2 (6 bases). The CDR3 contains 13 residues. Trimming stripped 6 bases from V and 3 bases from J, with 12 bases between. Germline V CDR1 and CDR2: SNHLY, FYNNEI. CDR3 loop: CASSRGLGYEQYF. The CDR3 bases are TGTGCCAGCAGCCGGGGACTGGGCTACGAGCAGTACTTC.

This clone has a single count. The CDR3 DNA reads as TGTGCCAGCAGCTGGGATAGCAATCAGCCCCAGCATTTT. Encoded protein: CASSWDSNQPQHF. V and J are TRBV6-9 and TRBJ1-5; D unclear. The CDR3 spans 13 residues. Germline V gives CDR1 MNHGY, CDR2 SVAAGI. Trimming shortened V by 6 bases and J by 0 bases, and 6 bases separated the two germline ends.

The CDR3 nucleotides read TGTGCCAGCAGCAGGGCATTTGGTTCTACGAATGAGCAGTTCTTC. Its protein is CASSRAFGSTNEQFF. This chain joins TRBV7-8 and TRBJ2-1; D is unresolved. V lost 5 bases and J 7 bases, leaving 18 bases between the germline ends. Germline-derived CDR1 and CDR2 are SGHVS and FQNEAQ. The CDR3 runs 15 residues.

The genes are TRBV6-1 and TRBJ2-5; 9 bases match TRBD1. CDR3 size: 15 residues. Looked up from germline, CDR1 is MNHNS and CDR2 is SASEGT. Trimming cost V 4 bases and J 4 bases; bases outside gene matches: 7. CDR3 nucleotide sequence: TGTGCCAGCAGTGGGCCGGGACAGGGATCAGAGACCCAGTACTTC. It encodes CASSGPGQGSETQYF.

This clone showed up just once. This chain uses TRBV29-1 with TRBJ2-5, with D uncertain. This CDR3 has 13 amino acids. The ends were cut back, 4 bases at V and 4 bases at J, with 13 bases in the middle. Germline V gene data show CDR1 as SQVTM and CDR2 as ANQGSEA. The CDR3 is CSVGASLRETQYF. The CDR3 DNA follows: TGCAGCGTTGGGGCCTCGCTCAGAGAGACCCAGTACTTC.

The chain recombines TRBV11-2 with TRBJ2-1; no firm D call. The CDR3 contains 14 residues. Between the trimmed V and J ends, which lost 2 bases and 6 bases, there was a span of 11 bases. Germline V gives CDR1 SGHAT, CDR2 FQNNGV. Here the CDR3 reads CASSLRAVGNEQFF. For the CDR3, the DNA is TGTGCCAGCAGCTTACGCGCGGTGGGCAATGAGCAGTTCTTC.

This clone was seen only a few times. V and J are TRBV11-2 and TRBJ2-3; 9 bases are shared with TRBD2. The length of the CDR3 is 17 residues. CDR1 and CDR2 (germline): SGHAT, FQNNGV. The V segment lost 3 bases and the J segment 5 bases; nucleotides outside the gene matches: 12. The CDR3 is CASSLGFVPAGGDTQYF. Written as DNA, the CDR3 is TGTGCCAGCAGCTTGGGTTTCGTGCCAGCGGGAGGAGATACGCAGTATTTT.

The J gene is TRBJ1-4, the V gene TRBV5-1; no clear D gene. V was trimmed by 5 bases and J by 2 bases, leaving 13 bases between them. The CDR3 sequence is 15 residues long. Germline CDR1 is SGHRS and CDR2 is YFSETQ. In DNA form, the CDR3 reads TGCGCCAGCAGTCCCGGACTTGGGACTAATGAAAAACTGTTTTTT. Translating it yields CASSPGLGTNEKLFF. The entire variable domain, with the rest obtained from reference TRBV5-1 and TRBJ1-4, is as follows: KAGVTQTPRYLIKTRGQQVTLSCSPISGHRSVSWYQQTPGQGLQFLFEYFSETQRNKGNFPGRFSGRQFSNSRSEMNVSTLELGDSALYLCASSPGLGTNEKLFFGSGTQLSVL.

This clone turned up a few times. The V call is TRBV9, the J call TRBJ1-5, with D possibly matching TRBD1 (5 bases). From germline, CDR1 is SGDLS and CDR2 YYNGEE. The CDR3 has 14 amino acids. V was clipped by 7 bases and J by 0 bases, with 11 bases between them. CDR3 in DNA: TGTGCCAGCGGGGGGGATTATAGCAATCAGCCCCAGCATTTT. As protein: CASGGDYSNQPQHF.

This clone showed up just a few times. The chain recombines TRBV19 with TRBJ2-2; D is uncertain. This CDR3 spans 14 amino acids. The V and J ends lost 5 bases and 6 bases respectively, with 13 bases between them. Germline lookup yields CDR1 LNHDA and CDR2 SQIVND (reference sequence). CDR3 protein: CASSRNERAGELFF. Written as DNA, the CDR3 is TGTGCCAGTAGTCGAAACGAACGGGCCGGGGAGCTGTTTTTT.

The J gene is TRBJ2-5, the V gene TRBV14; D not resolved. The CDR3 is made up of 15 amino acids. Trimming left V 0 bases short and J 3 bases short, with 11 bases between. Germline V gene data show CDR1 as SGHDN and CDR2 as FVKESK. The CDR3 region is CASSQENADKETQYF. CDR3 coding DNA: TGTGCCAGCAGCCAAGAAAACGCAGATAAAGAGACCCAGTACTTC. Filled out from reference TRBV14 and TRBJ2-5, the complete variable domain reads EAGVTQFPSHSVIEKGQTVTLRCDPISGHDNLYWYRRVMGKEIKFLLHFVKESKQDESGMPNNRFLAERTGGTYSTLKVQPAELEDSGVYFCASSQENADKETQYFGPGTRLLVL.

The chain is built from TRBV7-8 and TRBJ2-1, with D tentatively TRBD2 (6 bases). From germline, CDR1 is SGHVS and CDR2 FQNEAQ. V gave up 0 bases and J gave up 0 bases, with 12 bases separating them. CDR3 size: 17 residues. CDR3 DNA: TGTGCCAGCAGCTTAGCGCGTTTGGGACTCTCCTACAATGAGCAGTTCTTC. This translates into CASSLARLGLSYNEQFF.

The V and J genes are TRBV9 and TRBJ2-5; 13 nucleotides line up with TRBD2. Germline assignment: CDR1 SGDLS and CDR2 YYNGEE. J was trimmed by 4 bases and V by 4 bases; bases with no gene match: 4. The CDR3 has 15 residues. CDR3: CASSSGLAGVETQYF. In nucleotides, the CDR3 is TGTGCCAGCAGCTCCGGACTAGCGGGAGTAGAGACCCAGTACTTC.

A single count supports this clone. The CDR3 coding sequence is TGTGCCAGCAGCTTAGATGCGCCGGACACCATATATTTT. As protein: CASSLDAPDTIYF. V usage is TRBV7-3 and J usage is TRBJ1-3, with no clear D. The length of the CDR3 is 13 residues. Germline lookup yields CDR1 SGHTA and CDR2 FQGTGA. The V and J ends lost 2 bases and 8 bases respectively, with 10 bases between them. The full variable domain, with the rest looked up from reference TRBV7-3 and TRBJ1-3, is GAGVSQTPSNKVTEKGKYVELRCDPISGHTALYWYRQSLGQGPEFLIYFQGTGAADDSGLPNDRFFAVRPEGSVSTLKIQRTERGDSAVYLCASSLDAPDTIYFGEGSWLTVV.

This clone was seen a handful of times. J is TRBJ1-2 and V is TRBV2, with no clear D. Between the trimmed V and J ends, which lost 8 bases and 2 bases, there was a span of 6 bases. This CDR3 has 11 residues. Per the germline V gene, CDR1 is SNHLY and CDR2 is FYNNEI. The CDR3 nucleotides read TGTGCCAGCCGCGGGAACTATGGCTACACCTTC. As protein: CASRGNYGYTF.

The rearrangement uses TRBV5-1 and TRBJ1-2, with D possibly matching TRBD1 (5 bases). There are 16 residues in the CDR3. The germline V and J ends were trimmed by 4 bases and 0 bases, with 16 bases remaining between them. The germline CDR1 and CDR2 sequences are SGHRS and YFSETQ. As DNA, the CDR3 is TGCGCCAGCAGCCCCGGTCAGGGTCTAACTAACTATGGCTACACCTTC. Its protein product is CASSPGQGLTNYGYTF.

The chain is built from TRBV10-3 and TRBJ1-1, with a possible D match to TRBD1 (5 bases). V was clipped by 7 bases and J by 2 bases, with 14 bases between them. CDR1 ENHRY and CDR2 SYGVKD come from the germline V gene. This CDR3 has 14 amino acids. This chain's CDR3 is CAITQGRDNTEAFF. The CDR3 DNA reads TGTGCCATCACTCAGGGCCGGGATAACACTGAAGCTTTCTTT.

This chain connects TRBV6-1 to TRBJ2-1; possibly TRBD1 or TRBD2 for D (5 bases each). The CDR3 totals 14 residues. Germline lookup yields CDR1 MNHNS and CDR2 SASEGT. V was cut by 1 base and J by 3 bases, with 7 bases left in between. CDR3 sequence: CASSEGGFYNEQFF. For the CDR3, the DNA is TGTGCCAGCAGTGAAGGGGGGTTCTACAATGAGCAGTTCTTC.

This chain joins TRBV12-2 and TRBJ2-1; TRBD2 was called by the table and not checked on the DNA. TRBV12-2 counts as a pseudogene. The CDR3 contains 19 residues. The DNA for the CDR3 is TGTGCAAGTCGCTTAGGGACTAGCGGAGAGGTTGGGGCAAAAGATGAGCAGTTCTTC. This encodes CASRLGTSGEVGAKDEQFF.

In this sample, this clone turned up a few times. The gene calls are TRBV19 and TRBJ2-7; weak D call: TRBD1 (6 bases). V was pared by 1 base and J by 2 bases, with 12 bases between. Germline values: CDR1 LNHDA, CDR2 SQIVND (reference sequence). The CDR3 is 15 amino acids. The CDR3 DNA reads TGTGCCAGTAGTATAGCCCAGGGGTCCCCCTACGAGCAGTACTTC. Translation: CASSIAQGSPYEQYF. Using reference TRBV19 and TRBJ2-7 for the parts outside the CDR3, the full variable domain is DGGITQSPKYLFRKEGQNVTLSCEQNLNHDAMYWYRQDPGQGLRLIYYSQIVNDFQKGDIAEGYSVSREKKESFPLTVTSAQKNPTAFYLCASSIAQGSPYEQYFGPGTRLTVT.

This chain uses TRBV5-1 with TRBJ1-1; TRBD1 might be the D (5 bases). Germline V gene lookup returns CDR1 SGHRS and CDR2 YFSETQ. The CDR3 covers 13 residues. V was shortened by 4 bases and J by 5 bases, with 12 bases between the two germline ends. The CDR3 protein is CASSVLGPTEAFF. The CDR3 DNA reads as TGCGCCAGCAGCGTGCTGGGACCAACTGAAGCTTTCTTT.

The J gene is TRBJ1-1, the V gene TRBV2; D is perhaps TRBD1 (6 bases). V dropped 8 bases and J dropped 6 bases, with 16 bases sitting between them. Germline V gene data show CDR1 as SNHLY and CDR2 as FYNNEI. The CDR3 is 13 residues long. The DNA of the CDR3 is TGTGCCAGCCGGAGGGGGGTTGAGTCTGAAGCTTTCTTT. Translating gives CASRRGVESEAFF.

V gene TRBV18 combines with J gene TRBJ1-2, with TRBD1 as a possible D gene (5 bases). V lost 3 bases and J lost 3, with 20 bases in between. This CDR3 is 17 amino acids long. The germline gives CDR1 KGHSH, CDR2 LQKENI. In nucleotides, the CDR3 is TGTGCCAGCTCACCCCCACTACCGCAGGGCCCCTACTATGGCTACACCTTC. This encodes CASSPPLPQGPYYGYTF.

The rearrangement uses TRBV30 and TRBJ1-4; TRBD1 might be the D (6 bases). Trimming removed 2 bases from V and 8 bases from J, with 9 bases in between. Germline assignment: CDR1 GTSNPN and CDR2 SVGIG (reference sequence). The CDR3 has 12 residues. This CDR3 reads CAWSYDREKLFF. The CDR3 DNA reads TGTGCCTGGAGTTACGACAGGGAAAAACTGTTTTTT.